One sample yielded the 14 T cell receptor beta chains listed below, sequenced in a study of shared clonotypes between healthy human individuals. Measured with immunoSEQ multiplex PCR; TCRdb has only the in-frame clones, and not every one. The table includes over a million clones, 96% detected once. Material for sequencing was naive CD4+ T cells sorted from blood. Subset given: CD45RA+ positively selected. Source of these receptors: a man under 40 in good health.

The CDR3 nucleotides are TGTGCCAGCAGCGTTCTAGCGGAGAACACCGGGGAGCTGTTTTTT. It encodes CASSVLAENTGELFF. The V and J genes are TRBV9 and TRBJ2-2; TRBD2 aligns across 7 bases. CDR1 and CDR2 from the germline V gene are SGDLS and YYNGEE. Trimming cost V 2 bases and J 1 base; bases outside gene matches: 2. The CDR3 has 15 amino acids.

The J gene is TRBJ1-1, the V gene TRBV19; D remains unclear. Germline V lookup: CDR1 LNHDA, CDR2 SQIVND (reference sequence). V shed 6 bases and J shed 1 base, with 15 bases lying between them. This CDR3 is 15 amino acids long. The CDR3 DNA reads TGTGCCAGTAGGGGAGATTACACCCCGAACACTGAAGCTTTCTTT. Its translation is CASRGDYTPNTEAFF.

This sequence joins TRBV2 and TRBJ2-5; unclear D gene. The germline CDR1 and CDR2 sequences are SNHLY and FYNNEI. V was clipped by 1 base and J by 9 bases, with 12 bases between them. CDR3 length: 13 residues. The CDR3 sequence is CASSEDHSAAQYF. The CDR3 coding sequence is TGTGCCAGCAGTGAAGATCACAGCGCGGCCCAGTACTTC.

As to this clone: The sample carries other DNA sequences with the same CDR3. The chain couples TRBV27 to TRBJ2-3; 13 bases are shared with TRBD2. CDR1 and CDR2 (germline): MNHEY, SMNVEV (reference sequence). Germline trimming cut 4 bases from V and 3 bases from J; bases unmatched to any gene: 4. This CDR3 comprises 16 residues. The CDR3 bases are TGTGCCAGCAGTTCACTAGCGGGAGGGCCAACAGATACGCAGTATTTT. Translating it yields CASSSLAGGPTDTQYF.

The J gene is TRBJ2-3, the V gene TRBV11-3; 12 nucleotides agree with TRBD2. CDR3 length equals 16 residues. Germline CDR1 SGHNT, CDR2 YENEEA. V dropped 5 bases and J dropped 5; count of bases not matched to a gene: 8. CDR3 sequence (DNA): TGTGCCAGCAGCCCAGGACTAGCGGGACTCCTAGATACGCAGTATTTT. It encodes CASSPGLAGLLDTQYF.

The chain has TRBV5-4 and TRBJ2-1; D perhaps matches TRBD1 (6 bases). CDR1 is SGHNT and CDR2 is YYREEE in the germline V gene (reference sequence). The CDR3 spans 14 residues. V was cut by 3 bases and J by 9 bases, with 16 bases left in between. This chain's CDR3 is CASSSWTGQGEQFF. In DNA form, the CDR3 reads TGTGCCAGCAGCTCTTGGACGGGACAAGGTGAGCAGTTCTTC.

The gene calls are TRBV5-1 and TRBJ2-2; TRBD1 agrees at 8 bases. The CDR3 runs 15 residues. Germline loops: CDR1 SGHRS, CDR2 YFSETQ. The V segment lost 0 bases and the J segment 6 bases; nucleotides outside the gene matches: 4. The chain's CDR3 is CASSLDGTGAGELFF. The CDR3 DNA reads TGCGCCAGCAGCTTGGACGGGACAGGTGCCGGGGAGCTGTTTTTT. Drawing the rest from reference TRBV5-1 and TRBJ2-2, the complete variable domain is KAGVTQTPRYLIKTRGQQVTLSCSPISGHRSVSWYQQTPGQGLQFLFEYFSETQRNKGNFPGRFSGRQFSNSRSEMNVSTLELGDSALYLCASSLDGTGAGELFFGEGSRLTVL.

In regard to this clone: The same CDR3 can be traced to other DNA sequences in this sample. V gene TRBV13 combines with J gene TRBJ2-7; no clear D. This CDR3 is 14 amino acids long. In germline, CDR1 is PRHDT, CDR2 FYEKMQ (reference sequence). Between the trimmed V and J ends, which lost 5 bases and 0 bases, there was a span of 11 bases. The CDR3 region is CASSLVAHSYEQYF. The DNA of the CDR3 is TGTGCCAGCAGCCTAGTAGCACACTCCTACGAGCAGTACTTC.

V usage is TRBV14 and J usage is TRBJ2-7; D is possibly TRBD1 (6 bases). The germline V and J ends were trimmed by 3 bases and 6 bases, with 24 bases remaining between them. The CDR3 has 17 residues. Germline V lookup: CDR1 SGHDN, CDR2 FVKESK. CDR3 loop: CASSHHRTVTATSEQYF. Written as DNA, the CDR3 is TGTGCCAGCAGCCACCATAGGACAGTAACCGCTACGAGCGAGCAGTACTTC.

The chain recombines TRBV19 with TRBJ1-2, with D possibly being TRBD1 (5 bases). CDR1 is LNHDA, CDR2 SQIVND, per germline (reference sequence). V lost 6 bases to trimming and J lost 1 base, with 12 bases between them. The CDR3 spans 14 residues. The CDR3 region has the DNA TGTGCCAGTAGCTCCATGGGGCTTAACTATGGCTACACCTTC. This encodes CASSSMGLNYGYTF.

The chain recombines TRBV7-9 with TRBJ2-5; 12 bases agree with TRBD2. Trimming at V came to 8 bases and at J to 4 bases, leaving 14 bases not matched to a gene. The CDR3 loop spans 17 amino acids. Germline CDR1 reads SEHNR; CDR2 reads FQNEAQ (reference sequence). CDR3 in DNA: TGTGCCAGCGGCCCTAGCCAAGGACTAGCGGGATTAGAGACCCAGTACTTC. The encoded protein is CASGPSQGLAGLETQYF. The full variable domain, its missing parts supplied by reference TRBV7-9 and TRBJ2-5, is DTGVSQNPRHKITKRGQNVTFRCDPISEHNRLYWYRQTLGQGPEFLTYFQNEAQLEKSRLLSDRFSAERPKGSFSTLEIQRTEQGDSAMYLCASGPSQGLAGLETQYFGPGTRLLVL.

The chain employs TRBV5-1 and TRBJ2-7, with D possibly TRBD2 on 5 matching bases. Germline values: CDR1 SGHRS, CDR2 YFSETQ. CDR3 length: 13 amino acids. Between the trimmed V and J ends, which lost 3 bases and 5 bases, there was a span of 12 bases. CDR3 loop: CASSSPGLDEQYF. The CDR3 nucleotides read TGCGCCAGCAGCTCGCCGGGGTTGGACGAGCAGTACTTC. The whole variable domain, filled in from reference TRBV5-1 and TRBJ2-7, reads KAGVTQTPRYLIKTRGQQVTLSCSPISGHRSVSWYQQTPGQGLQFLFEYFSETQRNKGNFPGRFSGRQFSNSRSEMNVSTLELGDSALYLCASSSPGLDEQYFGPGTRLTVT.

V gene TRBV4-1 combines with J gene TRBJ1-5; D unresolved. The germline gives CDR1 MGHRA, CDR2 YSYEKL. Trimming stripped 3 bases from V and 3 bases from J, with 9 bases between. The CDR3 is made up of 14 amino acids. The CDR3 spells CASSQVAVNQPQHF. Written as DNA, the CDR3 is TGCGCCAGCAGCCAGGTCGCCGTCAATCAGCCCCAGCATTTT.

With respect to this clone: In the same sample, other DNA sequences code for this CDR3. This CDR3 reads CSVVGGPYEQYF. For the CDR3, the DNA is TGCAGCGTTGTAGGGGGTCCCTACGAGCAGTACTTC. The rearrangement links TRBV29-1 to TRBJ2-7; D is possibly TRBD1 (6 bases). Trimming shortened V by 4 bases and J by 2 bases, and 9 bases separated the two germline ends. Germline CDR1 reads SQVTM; CDR2 reads ANQGSEA. CDR3 length equals 12 residues.